This TCR beta chain was recovered during a study of vaccination effects on CD4 cells after COVID-19. ViraFEST expansion of antigen-specific CD4+ T cells with viral peptide pools preceded sequencing. Subsequent to a culture period of under twelve days, CD4+ T cells were isolated. PCR showed that the person got SARS-CoV-2 infection at some point between March and December 2020. With roughly 10 ug/ml peptides and 9.5 to 10 IU/ml IL-2, a few million PBMC per well were cultured. This table comes from immunoSEQ multiplex PCR, and its TCRdb copy is limited to in-frame clones, with some not included. Here the sample spans around 40,000 clones, roughly 70% being singletons. On this clone itself: Its cognate antigen is unknown.

This CDR3 contains 15 residues. CDR1 and CDR2 (germline): SGHDT, YYEEEE. With 0 bases removed from V and 3 bases from J, the gap between germline ends came to 7 bases. This sequence originates from a human donor who had a prior SARS-CoV-2 infection. The sample was CD4+ T cells from PBMCs cultured with a peptide pool, taken before COVID-19 vaccination. V is TRBV5-6 and J is TRBJ1-6; D is unresolved. Here the CDR3 reads CASSLVGNYNSPLHF. DNA for the CDR3: TGTGCCAGCAGCTTGGTGGGCAACTATAATTCACCCCTCCACTTT.